The 8 T cell receptor beta chains below were found in one sample sequenced in a study of T cells in Graves' hyperthyroidism and ophthalmopathy. The investigators amplified TCR beta CDR3 regions from RNA transcripts. The HTBI primer set was used in a first-round RT-PCR of the TCR CDR3. TCRdb re-called the multiplex PCR reads through MiXCR, storing one row per CDR3 protein. The profile covers around 340,000 distinct CDR3 sequences, with roughly 15% appearing a single time and approximately 31% taken by the ten largest. Source material: blood. These receptors were collected from a man aged 25 to 40 with Graves' hyperthyroidism.

This clonotype was observed a few times. The rearrangement links TRBV5-5 to TRBJ1-1; possibly TRBD1 for D (5 bases). Germline loops: CDR1 SGHKS, CDR2 YYEKEE (reference sequence). Trimming took 4 bases from V and 5 from J, leaving 15 bases between them. The CDR3 runs 14 residues. CDR3: CASSQGPQGTEAFF. CDR3 nucleotides: TGTGCCAGCAGCCAGGGCCCCCAAGGAACTGAAGCTTTCTTT.

V gene TRBV13 combines with J gene TRBJ2-5; 7 bases align to TRBD2. Losses at the gene ends were 4 bases for V and 5 bases for J; bases not matched to a gene: 7. This CDR3 is built from 14 residues. Germline V gene sequence: CDR1 PRHDT, CDR2 FYEKMQ (reference sequence). The CDR3 protein is CASSSAGEFETQYF. CDR3 DNA sequence: TGTGCCAGCAGCTCGGCGGGGGAATTTGAGACCCAGTACTTC.

This clonotype was recorded a few times. The chain joins TRBV7-8 to TRBJ1-2, with D possibly TRBD1 on 6 matching bases. Germline CDR1 reads SGHVS; CDR2 reads FQNEAQ. The CDR3 runs 16 residues. The germline V and J ends were trimmed by 5 bases and 3 bases, with 19 bases remaining between them. CDR3: CASSPKAGTGHYGYTF. Here the CDR3 DNA reads TGTGCCAGCAGCCCCAAGGCCGGAACAGGGCACTATGGCTACACCTTC.

Concerning this clonotype itself: This may come from a read error, since a much larger clone is one base off. The V and J genes are TRBV30 and TRBJ1-5; D is unresolved. The CDR3 runs 13 residues. V lost 1 base and J 7 bases, leaving 11 bases between the germline ends. CDR1 and CDR2 from the germline V gene are GTSNPN and SVGIG (reference sequence). CDR3 amino acids: CAWSGWGIQPQHF. In DNA form, the CDR3 reads TGTGCCTGGAGTGGATGGGGAATACAGCCCCAGCATTTT.

This clonotype was observed many times. This chain uses TRBV5-1 with TRBJ2-5, with a tentative D call TRBD1 (5 bases). The CDR3 spans 15 residues. V lost 2 bases and J 5 bases, leaving 16 bases between the germline ends. The germline V gene has CDR1 SGHRS and CDR2 YFSETQ. The CDR3 region has the DNA TGCGCCAGCAGCTTAATGATAGGGGCAGGGGAGACCCAGTACTTC. Protein sequence: CASSLMIGAGETQYF.

This clonotype appeared many times. The CDR3 DNA follows: TGTGCCAGCAGTTACGGGCTTCGGCAGGCGAAGCAGTACTTC. Protein product: CASSYGLRQAKQYF. The chain employs TRBV6-2 or TRBV6-3 and TRBJ2-7; D gene unclear. The CDR3 covers 14 residues. Trimming stripped 2 bases from V and 8 bases from J, with 16 bases between. CDR1 and CDR2 (germline): MNHEY, SVGEGT.

As to this clonotype: Mismatch with germline at one junction end may stem from a read error. V is TRBV4-1 and J is TRBJ2-2; TRBD1 matches 8 bases. Germline V gene sequence: CDR1 MGHRA, CDR2 YSYEKL. The CDR3 totals 16 residues. The CDR3 is CASSQVGTGGTGEQFF. CDR3 nucleotide sequence: TGCGCCAGCAGCCAAGTGGGCACAGGGGGAACCGGGGAGCAGTTTTTT.

This clonotype has a count of ten or more. V is TRBV5-6 and J is TRBJ1-6; D remains ambiguous. Germline values: CDR1 SGHDT, CDR2 YYEEEE. V lost 0 bases and J 7 bases, leaving 14 bases between the germline ends. This CDR3 is 16 amino acids long. CDR3 DNA sequence: TGTGCCAGCAGCTTGGGGATGGGGAGAGTGAATTCACCCCTCCACTTT. It specifies CASSLGMGRVNSPLHF.